This T cell receptor (beta chain) was identified in a study of cytomegalovirus exposure and HLA in healthy donors. Study-wide results and caveats: Under in vitro conditions, a few CMV-associated chains were confirmed as specific for CMV antigens.

Germline V CDR1 and CDR2: SGHRS, YFSETQ. Trimming took 4 bases from V and 0 from J; bases not matched to a gene: 2. CDR3 length equals 15 residues. TCRdb's table, derived via immunoSEQ multiplex PCR, lists solely in-frame clones and lacks some. Among about 160,000 clones listed, about 95% were seen once. As regards this clone: Antigen: not known.

This sequence joins TRBV5-1 and TRBJ1-5, with 9 bases lining up with TRBD1. Sequencing was performed on PBMCs. The clonotype originates from a woman aged 18-29 years in good health and CMV-seronegative. The CDR3 loop reads CASSRTGDSNQPQHF. The CDR3 DNA follows: TGCGCCAGCAGCCGGACAGGGGATAGCAATCAGCCCCAGCATTTT.